This TCR beta chain was sequenced during a study of control samples from healthy donors and cancer patients. The CDR3 covers 16 residues. The germline V gene has CDR1 SGHRS and CDR2 YFSETQ. The V segment lost 1 base and the J segment 2 bases; nucleotides outside the gene matches: 5. The data were produced by immunoSEQ multiplex PCR, yet TCRdb's version contains in-frame clones alone and is incomplete. The profile shows 100,000 to 150,000 clones, approximately 92% of them singletons. This clone was observed once. The gene calls are TRBV5-1 and TRBJ2-1; the match to TRBD2 covers 8 bases. Sequences were obtained from blood. The source is a woman between 50 and 59 years old in good health. In nucleotides, the CDR3 is TGCGCCAGCAGCTTGTACCGGGAGGGCCCCTACAATGAGCAGTTCTTC. Translation: CASSLYREGPYNEQFF.